Listed below are T cell receptor beta chains from one sample, sequenced in a study of blood T cell repertoires in COVID-19. The protocol was immunoSEQ multiplex PCR, while the TCRdb copy is restricted to in-frame clones and leaves out a portion. The sample has 95,000 to 130,000 clones, 90% seen once. Sequencing was carried out using peripheral blood. The receptors come from a human donor with active COVID-19. The donor label of this sample is uncertain. CDR3s include the opening cysteine and the closing phenylalanine or tryptophan. D genes are given only for firm matches. Some rows have no size entry. The others give once, few or many, or a class for an expanded clone.

>.|TRBJ1-5|.|TRBV20-1
CSASGTTGGAQPQHF
>.|TRBJ2-2|.|TRBV6-2/TRBV6-3
CASSRSMNTGELFF
>.|TRBJ1-4|.|TRBV6-1
CASSDLGREKLFF
>.|TRBJ2-7|.|TRBV10-3
CAISARDTYEQYF
>TRBD1|TRBJ1-1|.|TRBV25-1
CASSEDRGIAFF
>TRBD1|TRBJ2-5|.|TRBV7-7
CASSLQQGTGETQYF
>.|TRBJ2-7|.|TRBV2
CASTRSYEQYF
>TRBD1|TRBJ2-4|.|TRBV19
CASSSRGKNIQYF
>TRBD2|TRBJ2-5|.|TRBV27
CASRPGTSGGSSSETQYF
>.|TRBJ2-3|.|TRBV6-6
CASSYRDFGPSQYF
>.|TRBJ2-7|.|TRBV7-9
CASSLGRGKYEQYF
>.|TRBJ1-6|.|TRBV27
CASNKQGYNSPLHF
>.|TRBJ1-1|.|TRBV2
CASSRDGSVMNTEAFF
>.|TRBJ2-7|.|TRBV18
CARRRSSYEQYF
>.|TRBJ1-1|.|TRBV2
CASRPRTGTEAFF
>.|TRBJ2-1|.|TRBV5-1
CASSPMGGNEQFF
>.|TRBJ2-1|.|TRBV4-3
CASSQDSGNEQFF
>.|TRBJ1-2|.|TRBV5-6
CASSLWPGGSNYGYTF
>TRBD1|TRBJ1-1|.|TRBV11-2
CASSWGQGNTEAFF
>TRBD2|TRBJ2-5|once|TRBV19
CASSPGTSMETQYF
>TRBD1|TRBJ2-7|.|TRBV5-1
CASKGQGAYEQYF
>TRBD2|TRBJ2-7|.|TRBV5-1
CASSRGDYSYEQYF